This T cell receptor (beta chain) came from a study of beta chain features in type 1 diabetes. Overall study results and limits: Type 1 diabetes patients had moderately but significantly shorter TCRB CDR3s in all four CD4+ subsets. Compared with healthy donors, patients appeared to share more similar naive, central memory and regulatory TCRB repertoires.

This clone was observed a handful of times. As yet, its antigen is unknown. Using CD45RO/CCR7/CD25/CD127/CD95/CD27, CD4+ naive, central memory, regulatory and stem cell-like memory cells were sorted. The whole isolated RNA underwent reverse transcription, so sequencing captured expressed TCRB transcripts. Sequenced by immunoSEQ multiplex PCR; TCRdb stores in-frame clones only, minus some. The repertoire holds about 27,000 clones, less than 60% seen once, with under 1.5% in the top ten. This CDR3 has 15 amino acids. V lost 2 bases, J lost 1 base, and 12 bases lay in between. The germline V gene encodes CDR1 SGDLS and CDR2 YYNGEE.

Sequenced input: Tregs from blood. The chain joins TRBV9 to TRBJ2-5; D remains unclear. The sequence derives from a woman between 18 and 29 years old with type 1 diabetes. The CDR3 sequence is CASSVLGAIQETQYF. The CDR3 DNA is TGTGCCAGCAGCGTCTTAGGAGCTATCCAAGAGACCCAGTACTTC.